This passage covers 28 T cell receptor beta chains from one sample sequenced in a study of Graves' ophthalmopathy and Graves' hyperthyroidism. For repertoire sequencing, the TCR beta CDR3 regions were amplified from RNA transcripts. First-round RT-PCR used HTBI primers; second-round multiplex PCR followed. TCRdb ran MiXCR on the multiplex PCR reads and lists one entry per CDR3 protein. The data show hundreds of thousands of distinct CDR3 sequences, with about 20% seen just once and approximately 6.5% held by the top ten. Material for sequencing was peripheral blood. Every receptor here comes from a young woman with stable Graves' hyperthyroidism. Some clones in this sample may be carry-over from other donors' samples.

At least ten counts were recorded for this clonotype. As DNA, the CDR3 is TGTGCCAGCAGCCAGGACAGGGGGCTAAGCACTGAAGCTTTCTTT. It yields the protein CASSQDRGLSTEAFF. This chain links TRBV14 with TRBJ1-1; 11 positions match TRBD1. CDR1 is SGHDN, CDR2 FVKESK, per germline. V lost 3 bases and J lost 4; bases outside the gene matches: 4. The CDR3 runs to 15 residues.

There are a few counts of this clonotype. The rearrangement uses TRBV20-1 and TRBJ1-1; D uncertain. This CDR3 is built from 15 residues. Germline values: CDR1 DFQATT, CDR2 SNEGSKA (reference sequence). The ends were cut back, 4 bases at V and 0 bases at J, with 15 bases in the middle. The CDR3 loop reads CSATDISFLNTEAFF. As DNA, the CDR3 is TGCAGTGCTACCGACATCAGTTTTTTGAACACTGAAGCTTTCTTT.

This clonotype was observed at least ten times. V is TRBV6-5 and J is TRBJ1-2; TRBD1 might be the D (6 bases). The CDR3 has 15 residues. V dropped 8 bases and J dropped 2 bases, with 18 bases sitting between them. Germline V gene sequence: CDR1 MNHEY, CDR2 SVGAGI. CDR3 in amino acids: CASPLPVGGNYGYTF. CDR3 in DNA: TGTGCCAGCCCGCTGCCCGTAGGGGGAAACTATGGCTACACCTTC.

Ten or more counts support this clonotype. The chain recombines TRBV20-1 with TRBJ2-2, with TRBD1 identical over 11 bases. The CDR3 totals 15 residues. Germline trimming cut 5 bases from V and 6 bases from J; bases unmatched to any gene: 8. Germline assignment: CDR1 DFQATT and CDR2 SNEGSKA (reference sequence). CDR3 bases: TGCAGTGCTCTGGGGGGACAGGGGGACTCCGGGGAGCTGTTTTTT. Amino acid sequence: CSALGGQGDSGELFF.

Of note for this clonotype: A much larger clone lies one base from this, so it may be a read error. The rearrangement links TRBV30 to TRBJ2-5; D is perhaps TRBD2 (6 bases). The length of the CDR3 is 12 residues. CDR1 and CDR2 (germline): GTSNPN, SVGIG (reference sequence). This CDR3 is CAWSVGEETKYF. The CDR3 DNA reads TGTGCCTGGAGTGTAGGGGAGGAGACCAAGTACTTC.

This clonotype was seen at least ten times. This sequence joins TRBV2 and TRBJ2-1; 10 bases agree with TRBD2. Germline CDR1 and CDR2: SNHLY and FYNNEI. V lost 6 bases, J lost 9 bases, and 11 bases stayed unmatched. There are 15 residues in the CDR3. The CDR3 DNA is TGTGCCAGCAGCGCCGGGACTAGCGTGAGAGGTGAGCAGTTCTTC. Protein sequence: CASSAGTSVRGEQFF.

This clonotype was detected only a few times. This CDR3 reads CASSQGRRSSYEQYF. CDR3 bases: TGTGCCAGCAGCCAAGGTAGGCGTAGCTCCTACGAGCAGTACTTC. The chain is built from TRBV3-1 and TRBJ2-7; D is uncertain. CDR3 size: 15 residues. V shed 1 base and J shed 0 bases, with 10 bases lying between them. Germline V gene sequence: CDR1 LGHDT, CDR2 YNNKEL (reference sequence).

This clonotype was observed many times. The chain links TRBV27 to TRBJ1-6, with D perhaps matching TRBD1 (5 bases). The CDR3 spans 15 residues. V lost 6 bases and J lost 6, with 15 bases in between. The germline CDR1 and CDR2 sequences are MNHEY and SMNVEV (reference sequence). For the CDR3, the DNA is TGTGCCAGCAGACTGGCGGCAGGGATTAATTCACCCCTCCACTTT. This gives the protein CASRLAAGINSPLHF.

This clonotype occurred a few times. This may stem from a read error, because a much larger clone lies one nucleotide away. The rearrangement joins TRBV20-1 to TRBJ2-7; D uncertain. In germline, CDR1 is DFQATT, CDR2 SNEGSKA (reference sequence). The CDR3 covers 15 residues. Trimming took off 1 base at V and 2 bases at J, with 15 bases between the two ends. The CDR3 reads CSARALAGPAYEQYF. CDR3 in DNA: TGCAGTGCTAGAGCTTTGGCCGGTCCTGCCTACGAGCAGTACTTC.

This chain links TRBV12-3 or TRBV12-4 with TRBJ1-1; 7 bases are a match to TRBD1. J was trimmed by 8 bases and V by 1 base; bases with no gene match: 7. The CDR3 covers 14 residues. The DNA of the CDR3 is TGTGCCAGCAGTTTAGGTAGTCGGGGACAGGAAGCTTTCTTT. As protein: CASSLGSRGQEAFF.

This clonotype was counted between two and nine times. The chain carries TRBV12-5 and TRBJ1-2; D may be TRBD1 (6 bases). Germline V CDR1 and CDR2: LGHNT, FRNRAP. The CDR3 covers 20 residues. Trimming cost V 6 bases and J 5 bases, with 34 bases left between them. The CDR3 loop reads CASGPRAGAPGGRGEYGYTF. CDR3 coding DNA: TGTGCTAGTGGCCCCAGAGCGGGGGCGCCCGGGGGCCGGGGGGAATATGGCTACACCTTC.

This clonotype was seen ten or more times. The CDR3 sequence is CASSFWGTGRAYGYTF. For the CDR3, the DNA is TGTGCCAGCAGCTTCTGGGGGACAGGGAGGGCCTATGGCTACACCTTC. The chain joins TRBV27 to TRBJ1-2, with 9 bases aligning to TRBD1. CDR3 length: 16 residues. CDR1 is MNHEY and CDR2 is SMNVEV in the germline V gene (reference sequence). The V segment lost 6 bases and the J segment 4 bases; nucleotides outside the gene matches: 12.

The rearrangement links TRBV28 to TRBJ2-5; no clear D. The germline V gene encodes CDR1 MDHEN and CDR2 SYDVKM. The CDR3 has 13 residues. V lost 5 bases and J lost 1, with 8 bases in between. The CDR3 nucleotides read TGTGCCAGCAGTCGCCCGGCCCAAGAGACCCAGTACTTC. Translating gives CASSRPAQETQYF.

In its sample, this clonotype was seen many times. The chain couples TRBV19 to TRBJ2-5, with 7 bases identical to TRBD1. The trim removed 4 bases at V and 3 bases at J, leaving 5 bases unmatched. The CDR3 runs 14 residues. Looked up from germline, CDR1 is LNHDA and CDR2 is SQIVND (reference sequence). The CDR3 DNA reads TGTGCCAGTAGTAAAGGGACAGCAAAAGAGACCCAGTACTTC. The encoded protein is CASSKGTAKETQYF.

This clonotype was recorded many times. Without the conserved terminal phenylalanine or tryptophan, this CDR3 likely stems from a read error. This chain joins TRBV5-1 and TRBJ1-1; TRBD1 is a possible D gene (5 bases). Trimming shortened V by 0 bases and J by 1 base, and 7 bases separated the two germline ends. The CDR3 has 14 residues. Germline values: CDR1 SGHRS, CDR2 YFSETQ. The CDR3 sequence is CASSLAQGNTEAFS. CDR3 bases: TGCGCCAGCAGCTTGGCTCAGGGGAACACTGAAGCTTTCTCT.

The gene calls are TRBV3-1 and TRBJ1-2; D is ambiguous. Between the trimmed V and J ends, which lost 1 base and 2 bases, there was a span of 11 bases. The CDR3 extends over 15 amino acids. Germline lookup yields CDR1 LGHDT and CDR2 YNNKEL (reference sequence). The CDR3, as DNA: TGTGCCAGCAGCCAAGCCTCGCTGGAGAACTATGGCTACACCTTC. Protein product: CASSQASLENYGYTF.

This clonotype appeared many times. The chain links TRBV6-5 to TRBJ2-2, with a tentative D call TRBD2 (5 bases). Germline-derived CDR1 and CDR2 are MNHEY and SVGAGI. The CDR3 runs to 14 residues. Trimming took 2 bases from V and 3 from J, leaving 7 bases between them. The DNA of the CDR3 is TGTGCCAGCAGTTACGGAGCGGACACCGGGGAGCTGTTTTTT. Protein sequence: CASSYGADTGELFF.

This clonotype was observed many times. This chain connects TRBV19 to TRBJ2-7; 8 bases line up with TRBD1. This CDR3 comprises 13 residues. V was clipped by 3 bases and J by 5 bases; unmatched bases: 3. Per germline, CDR1 LNHDA and CDR2 SQIVND (reference sequence). The CDR3 DNA reads TGTGCCAGTAGTATCCAGGGGGCTCACGAGCAGTACTTC. Protein product: CASSIQGAHEQYF.

The chain is built from TRBV9 and TRBJ2-4; D is possibly TRBD1 (5 bases). The CDR3 consists of 16 residues. Germline V lookup: CDR1 SGDLS, CDR2 YYNGEE. V was shortened by 1 base and J by 5 bases, with 16 bases between the two germline ends. The CDR3 reads CASSVPRTSIQNIQYF. As DNA, the CDR3 is TGTGCCAGCAGCGTACCCCGGACAAGTATCCAAAACATTCAGTACTTC.

This clonotype has a count of ten or more. This chain uses TRBV11-2 with TRBJ1-1, with TRBD1 matching over 9 bases. Trimming took 5 bases from V and 4 from J; bases not matched to a gene: 11. CDR1 is SGHAT and CDR2 is FQNNGV in the germline V gene. This CDR3 is built from 16 residues. The CDR3 region is CASSPGDRVWGTEAFF. The CDR3 coding sequence is TGTGCCAGCAGCCCGGGGGACAGGGTATGGGGCACTGAAGCTTTCTTT.

The chain has TRBV6-1 and TRBJ1-6, with TRBD1 matching over 9 bases. The CDR3 contains 13 residues. Trimming removed 6 bases from V and 6 bases from J; junction bases left unmatched: 0. In germline, CDR1 is MNHNS, CDR2 SASEGT. This chain's CDR3 is CASRQGANSPLHF. For the CDR3, the DNA is TGTGCCAGCAGACAGGGGGCTAATTCACCCCTCCACTTT.

This clonotype was found many times. DNA for the CDR3: TGCGCCAGCAGCACCACTACAGGGGTCGAGCAGTACTTC. Protein product: CASSTTTGVEQYF. The J gene is TRBJ2-7, the V gene TRBV5-1; 7 bases are shared with TRBD1. The CDR3 runs to 13 residues. V lost 4 bases and J lost 6; bases outside the gene matches: 7. Germline values: CDR1 SGHRS, CDR2 YFSETQ. The full variable domain, rest sourced from reference TRBV5-1 and TRBJ2-7, is KAGVTQTPRYLIKTRGQQVTLSCSPISGHRSVSWYQQTPGQGLQFLFEYFSETQRNKGNFPGRFSGRQFSNSRSEMNVSTLELGDSALYLCASSTTTGVEQYFGPGTRLTVT.

The chain carries TRBV10-3 and TRBJ1-1; the D gene is possibly TRBD1 (5 bases). V was cut by 5 bases and J by 4 bases, with 11 bases left in between. Germline CDR1 and CDR2: ENHRY and SYGVKD. This CDR3 spans 13 amino acids. The CDR3 here is CAISMRGGTEAFF. For the CDR3, the DNA is TGTGCCATCAGTATGAGGGGAGGCACTGAAGCTTTCTTT.

This chain joins TRBV10-3 and TRBJ2-4; perhaps TRBD2 as D (5 bases). This CDR3 has 15 residues. Trimming removed 2 bases at V and 0 bases at J, with 8 bases between. Germline V gives CDR1 ENHRY, CDR2 SYGVKD. CDR3 residues: CAISEGSLAKNIQYF. CDR3 nucleotide sequence: TGTGCCATCAGTGAGGGGAGCTTAGCCAAAAACATTCAGTACTTC.

The V call is TRBV11-2, the J call TRBJ1-1, with 7 bases lining up with TRBD1. Germline CDR1 and CDR2: SGHAT and FQNNGV. Germline trimming cut 5 bases from V and 6 bases from J; bases unmatched to any gene: 6. This CDR3 has 13 residues. CDR3 DNA sequence: TGTGCCAGCAGCCTTGACAGGGACGCTGAAGCTTTCTTT. Protein: CASSLDRDAEAFF.

The sample holds many counts of this clonotype. The chain joins TRBV28 to TRBJ2-2; the D gene is possibly TRBD2 (5 bases). The CDR3 length is 13 residues. From germline, CDR1 is MDHEN and CDR2 SYDVKM. V lost 5 bases, J lost 5 bases, and 9 bases lay in between. CDR3 DNA: TGTGCCAGCAGTAACCCGGGGACCGGGGAGCTGTTTTTT. Protein: CASSNPGTGELFF.

This clonotype occurred many times. This chain links TRBV6-1 with TRBJ1-2; possibly TRBD1 for D (5 bases). V lost 0 bases and J lost 4, with 12 bases in between. The germline V gene encodes CDR1 MNHNS and CDR2 SASEGT. This CDR3 has 15 residues. CDR3: CASSEALRGVYGYTF. CDR3 DNA sequence: TGTGCCAGCAGTGAAGCGCTGCGGGGGGTCTATGGCTACACCTTC.

This clonotype was seen ten or more times. One junction end disagrees with the germline gene, perhaps due to a read error. V and J are TRBV12-3 or TRBV12-4 and TRBJ1-3; the D is unclear. There are 14 residues in the CDR3. The CDR3: CASSDGSSGNTIHF. In nucleotides, the CDR3 is TGTGCCAGCAGCGACGGGAGCTCTGGAAACACCATACATTTT.